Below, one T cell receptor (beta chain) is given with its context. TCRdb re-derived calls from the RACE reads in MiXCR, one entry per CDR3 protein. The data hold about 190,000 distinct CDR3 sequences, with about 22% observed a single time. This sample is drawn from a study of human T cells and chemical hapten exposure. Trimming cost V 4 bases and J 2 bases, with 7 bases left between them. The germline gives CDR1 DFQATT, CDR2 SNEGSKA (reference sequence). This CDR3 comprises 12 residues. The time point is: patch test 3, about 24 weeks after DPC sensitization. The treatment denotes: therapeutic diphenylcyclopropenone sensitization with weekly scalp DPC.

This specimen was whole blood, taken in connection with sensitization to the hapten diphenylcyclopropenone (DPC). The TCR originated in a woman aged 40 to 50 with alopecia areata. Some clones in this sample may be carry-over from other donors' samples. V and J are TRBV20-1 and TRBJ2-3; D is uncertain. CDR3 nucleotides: TGCAGTGCTACTGAAGTCACAGATACGCAGTATTTT. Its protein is CSATEVTDTQYF.